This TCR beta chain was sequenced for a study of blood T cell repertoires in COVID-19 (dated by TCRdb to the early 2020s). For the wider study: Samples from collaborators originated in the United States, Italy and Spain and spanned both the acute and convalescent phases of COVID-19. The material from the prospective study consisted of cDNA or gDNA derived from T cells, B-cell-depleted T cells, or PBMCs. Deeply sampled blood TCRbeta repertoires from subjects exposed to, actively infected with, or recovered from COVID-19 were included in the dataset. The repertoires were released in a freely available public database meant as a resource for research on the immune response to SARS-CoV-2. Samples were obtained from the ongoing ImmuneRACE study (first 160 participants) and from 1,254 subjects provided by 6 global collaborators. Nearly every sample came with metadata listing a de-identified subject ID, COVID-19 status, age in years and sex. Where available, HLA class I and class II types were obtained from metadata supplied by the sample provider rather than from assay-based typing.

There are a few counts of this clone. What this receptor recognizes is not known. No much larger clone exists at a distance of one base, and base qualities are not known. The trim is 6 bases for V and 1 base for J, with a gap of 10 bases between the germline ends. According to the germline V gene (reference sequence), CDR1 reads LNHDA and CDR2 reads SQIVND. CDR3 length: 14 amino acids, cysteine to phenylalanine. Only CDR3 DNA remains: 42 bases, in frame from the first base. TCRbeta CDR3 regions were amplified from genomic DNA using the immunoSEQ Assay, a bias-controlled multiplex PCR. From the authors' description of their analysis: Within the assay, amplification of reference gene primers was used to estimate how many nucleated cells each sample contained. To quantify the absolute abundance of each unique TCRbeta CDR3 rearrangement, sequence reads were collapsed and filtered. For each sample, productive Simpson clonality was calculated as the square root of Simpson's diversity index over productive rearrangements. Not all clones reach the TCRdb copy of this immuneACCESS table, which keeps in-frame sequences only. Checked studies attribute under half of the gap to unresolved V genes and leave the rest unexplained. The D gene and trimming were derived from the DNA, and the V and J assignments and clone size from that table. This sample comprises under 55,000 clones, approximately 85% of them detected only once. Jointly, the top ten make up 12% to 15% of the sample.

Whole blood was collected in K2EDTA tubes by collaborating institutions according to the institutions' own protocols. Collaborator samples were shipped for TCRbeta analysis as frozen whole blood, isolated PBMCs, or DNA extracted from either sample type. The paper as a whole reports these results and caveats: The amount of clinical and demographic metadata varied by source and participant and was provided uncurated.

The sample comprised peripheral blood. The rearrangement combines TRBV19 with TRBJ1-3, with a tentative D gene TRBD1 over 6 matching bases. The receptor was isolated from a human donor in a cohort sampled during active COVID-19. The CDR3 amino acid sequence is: CASRTTGSGNTIYF. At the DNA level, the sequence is TGTGCCAGTAGGACCACAGGGTCTGGAAACACCATATATTTT.